This TCR beta chain was documented in a study of vaccination and CD4 T cells after COVID-19. About the study: From HCoV-229E, HCoV-OC43, HCoV-NL63 and SARS-CoV-2, overlapping spike peptides were used to stimulate the cells.

Treatment indicated: approximately nine-day PBMC culture with coronavirus spike peptide pools or control peptides (ViraFEST assay). CD4+ T-cell collection from the unexposed donor predated the COVID-19 pandemic (2011-2018). Wells that each held 1.5 million to 2 million PBMCs were cultured with 9.5 to 10 IU/ml IL-2 and approximately 10 ug/ml peptide pools. With 3 bases removed from V and 0 bases from J, the gap between germline ends came to 9 bases. The CDR3 loop spans 15 amino acids. Regarding this clonotype: Its antigen is not identified.

The Oncomine TCR Beta short-read assay was what sequenced the DNA obtained from cultured CD4+ T cells. TCRdb called the PCR reads again in MiXCR, with one record for every CDR3 protein. This table has approximately 7,000 distinct CDR3 sequences, nearly 55% appearing once. The study, taken as a whole, reports: SARS-CoV-2-reactive clonotypes rose nonsignificantly, with the median going from approximately 21 to 40.

The chain couples TRBV12-3 or TRBV12-4 to TRBJ1-3; D is ambiguous. The source of this sequence is a human donor in good health. The source material was CD4+ T cells from blood, cultured in vitro. CDR3 loop: CASSFPPDSGNTIYF. The CDR3 DNA follows: TGTGCCAGCAGTTTCCCCCCCGACTCTGGAAACACCATATATTTT.